Listed here are 19 T cell receptor beta chains from one sample, sequenced in a study of T cell repertoires in ileal Crohn's disease. Some clones are missing from TCRdb's copy, which holds only in-frame ones; the method was immunoSEQ multiplex PCR. The repertoire holds 6,000 or so clones, with approximately 95% as singletons. Sequencing was performed on ileal tissue. Receptor source: an adult with Crohn's disease.

The V and J genes are TRBV6-1 and TRBJ1-5; 7 bases map to TRBD1. The junction had 14 bases not matched to a gene; V was cut back by 4 bases and J by 5 bases. The CDR3 runs to 17 residues. Germline V gene data show CDR1 as MNHNS and CDR2 as SASEGT. As DNA, the CDR3 is TGTGCCAGCAGTGCCCGACGACAGGGTTGGTTTGATCAGCCCCAGCATTTT. Amino acid sequence: CASSARRQGWFDQPQHF.

V gene TRBV6-5 combines with J gene TRBJ1-3; maybe TRBD1 (5 bases). Germline CDR1 is MNHEY and CDR2 is SVGAGI. The CDR3 length is 13 residues. The V end lost 2 bases, the J end lost 4 bases, and 6 bases lay between the germline ends. The chain's CDR3 is CASSYAGGNTIYF. The CDR3, as DNA: TGTGCCAGCAGTTACGCAGGGGGAAACACCATATATTTT.

The chain employs TRBV19 and TRBJ1-2, with D possibly being TRBD1 (6 bases). Germline CDR1 is LNHDA and CDR2 is SQIVND (reference sequence). This CDR3 is built from 12 residues. Trimming removed 10 bases at V and 5 bases at J, with 14 bases between. CDR3 in DNA: TGTGCCACTCAACAGGGTGGGTATGGCTACACCTTC. As protein: CATQQGGYGYTF.

This chain connects TRBV7-9 to TRBJ1-4, with a tentative D call TRBD1 (5 bases). Between the trimmed V and J ends, which lost 0 bases and 10 bases, there was a span of 9 bases. The CDR3 sequence is 13 residues long. CDR1 is SEHNR and CDR2 is FQNEAQ in the germline V gene (reference sequence). The CDR3 region has the DNA TGTGCCAGCAGCTTAGCAGGGGTGGGAAAACTGTTTTTT. Protein product: CASSLAGVGKLFF.

The chain employs TRBV7-2 and TRBJ2-4; 12 bases map to TRBD2. Trimming at V came to 2 bases and at J to 0 bases, leaving 8 bases not matched to a gene. This CDR3 spans 19 amino acids. Germline lookup yields CDR1 SGHTA and CDR2 FQGNSA. In DNA form, the CDR3 reads TGTGCCAGCAGCTTATACCTAGCGGGGGGGCTTGTAGCCAAAAACATTCAGTACTTC. Protein product: CASSLYLAGGLVAKNIQYF. The variable domain in full, with the rest retrieved from reference TRBV7-2 and TRBJ2-4, is GAGVSQSPSNKVTEKGKDVELRCDPISGHTALYWYRQSLGQGLEFLIYFQGNSAPDKSGLPSDRFSAERTGGSVSTLTIQRTQQEDSAVYLCASSLYLAGGLVAKNIQYFGAGTRLSVL.

This chain links TRBV11-2 with TRBJ1-5; D uncertain. V gave up 5 bases and J gave up 4 bases, with 15 bases separating them. CDR1 is SGHAT and CDR2 is FQNNGV in the germline V gene. CDR3 length: 15 residues. CDR3 DNA sequence: TGTGCCAGCAGCCTCAGCTCGGGTGGAAATCAGCCCCAGCATTTT. It translates to CASSLSSGGNQPQHF.

CDR3 sequence: CATHTGTRVNEQFF. Written as DNA, the CDR3 is TGTGCCACTCACACCGGGACTAGGGTTAATGAGCAGTTCTTC. V usage is TRBV28 and J usage is TRBJ2-1; 8 bases map to TRBD2. Germline V gene sequence: CDR1 MDHEN, CDR2 SYDVKM. CDR3 size: 14 residues. V dropped 10 bases and J dropped 7; count of bases not matched to a gene: 12.

The rearrangement links TRBV6-6 to TRBJ1-4; tentative D call: TRBD1 (5 bases). Per the germline V gene, CDR1 is MNHNY and CDR2 is SVGAGI (reference sequence). CDR3 length: 15 residues. The ends were cut back, 0 bases at V and 6 bases at J, with 11 bases in the middle. The CDR3 DNA follows: TGTGCCAGCAGTTACTCGAGGCAGGGATATGAAAAACTGTTTTTT. This gives the protein CASSYSRQGYEKLFF.

The CDR3 loop is CTCGGTYEQYV. The CDR3 DNA follows: TGTACGTGCGGGGGGACCTACGAGCAGTACGTC. The V call is TRBV20-1, the J call TRBJ2-7; 8 bases match TRBD2. Germline V gene lookup returns CDR1 DFQATT and CDR2 SNEGSKA (reference sequence). The CDR3 covers 11 residues.

Details on this clone: At one end the junction does not follow the germline gene, possibly because of a read error. The chain has TRBV5-3 and TRBJ1-5, with TRBD1 identical over 8 bases. TRBV5-3 is noted as an ORF with a role that remains uncertain. CDR3 length: 18 amino acids. This CDR3 reads CARSLDREDEYSNQPQHF. The CDR3 nucleotides are TGTGCCAGAAGTTTGGACAGGGAAGATGAGTATAGCAATCAGCCCCAGCATTTT.

This chain connects TRBV4-3 to TRBJ1-1, with 7 bases that match TRBD1. Germline assignment: CDR1 LGHNA and CDR2 YSLEER. V trimming: 3 bases; J trimming: 0 bases; junction bases outside the gene matches: 4. CDR3 size: 15 residues. The CDR3 here is CASSHSGTVNTEAFF. The CDR3 region has the DNA TGCGCCAGCAGCCACTCGGGGACAGTGAACACTGAAGCTTTCTTT.

This chain joins TRBV18 and TRBJ2-5, with TRBD2 as a possible D gene (6 bases). CDR3 size: 15 residues. V gave up 1 base and J gave up 5 bases, with 14 bases separating them. CDR1 and CDR2 (germline): KGHSH, LQKENI. CDR3: CASSPRRGTGETQYF. As DNA, the CDR3 is TGTGCCAGCTCACCACGTCGGGGGACGGGGGAGACCCAGTACTTC.

The J gene is TRBJ2-3, the V gene TRBV19; TRBD2 matches at 9 bases. The CDR3 consists of 16 residues. Germline CDR1 and CDR2: LNHDA and SQIVND (reference sequence). The V segment lost 3 bases and the J segment 0 bases; nucleotides outside the gene matches: 4. The CDR3 bases are TGTGCCAGTAGTATCTTTAGCGGGGGTAGCACAGATACGCAGTATTTT. It translates to CASSIFSGGSTDTQYF.

The V call is TRBV29-1, the J call TRBJ2-4; TRBD2 matches at 8 bases. The CDR3 totals 14 residues. J gave up 2 bases and V 7 bases, and 7 bases lay outside the gene matches. From germline, CDR1 is SQVTM and CDR2 ANQGSEA. The CDR3 DNA reads as TGCAGCGGACTTAGCGGGGCCACCAAAAACATTCAGTACTTC. This sequence encodes CSGLSGATKNIQYF. Full variable domain (outside the CDR3, taken from reference TRBV29-1 and TRBJ2-4): SAVISQKPSRDICQRGTSLTIQCQVDSQVTMMFWYRQQPGQSLTLIATANQGSEATYESGFVIDKFPISRPNLTFSTLTVSNMSPEDSSIYLCSGLSGATKNIQYFGAGTRLSVL.

This chain joins TRBV9 and TRBJ1-5; D is possibly TRBD1 (6 bases). This CDR3 spans 14 amino acids. The germline CDR1 and CDR2 sequences are SGDLS and YYNGEE. Trimming took 0 bases from V and 5 from J, leaving 9 bases between them. In nucleotides, the CDR3 is TGTGCCAGCAGCGTAGGGCCAGGGGATCAGCCCCAGCATTTT. Protein: CASSVGPGDQPQHF.

This chain links TRBV28 with TRBJ2-5; 14 nucleotides agree with TRBD2. The CDR3 covers 18 residues. CDR1 is MDHEN and CDR2 is SYDVKM in the germline V gene. The J segment lost 2 bases and the V segment lost 4 bases, leaving 9 bases of the junction unmatched. CDR3 bases: TGTGCCAGCAGTTCCCGACTAGCGGGGGGGTTGGGACAAGAGACCCAGTACTTC. Translation gives CASSSRLAGGLGQETQYF.

The rearrangement joins TRBV19 to TRBJ1-1; D may be TRBD1 (5 bases). The V and J ends lost 2 bases and 4 bases respectively, with 20 bases between them. The CDR3 spans 17 residues. Germline CDR1 is LNHDA and CDR2 is SQIVND (reference sequence). CDR3 protein: CASSIRQDWGRSTEAFF. DNA for the CDR3: TGTGCCAGTAGTATACGGCAGGATTGGGGGAGGAGCACTGAAGCTTTCTTT.

This clone was counted a few times. The chain is built from TRBV6-1 and TRBJ1-6, with D maybe TRBD1 (5 bases). The CDR3 spans 15 residues. CDR1 is MNHNS and CDR2 is SASEGT in the germline V gene. Trimming pared 3 bases from V and 6 bases from J, leaving 12 bases between. CDR3 in amino acids: CASSDRSGPNSPLHF. The DNA for the CDR3 is TGTGCCAGCAGTGACCGGTCAGGGCCTAATTCACCCCTCCACTTT.

The chain couples TRBV11-2 to TRBJ2-7, with 7 bases aligning to TRBD1. The length of the CDR3 is 13 residues. Germline V gene lookup returns CDR1 SGHAT and CDR2 FQNNGV. V shed 5 bases and J 6 bases; nucleotides not matched to a gene: 7. In DNA, the CDR3 is TGTGCCAGCAGCGCGGACAGGTTGGGCGAGCAGTACTTC. Protein sequence: CASSADRLGEQYF.